This paragraph reports one T cell receptor beta chain. With a J-beta primer mix and a sample-barcoded 5' primer, a second PCR ran 7 to 11 cycles. Each CDR3 protein is one row after TCRdb ran MiXCR on the 5' RACE reads. The table has some 1.7 million distinct CDR3 sequences, about 28% seen once. This entry is derived from a study of blood T cells in healthy people across ages. The CDR3 spans 15 residues. Trimming removed 5 bases from V and 2 bases from J; junction bases left unmatched: 4. Germline V lookup: CDR1 SGHRS, CDR2 YFSETQ. The specimen was blood. The origin of this receptor is a woman between 25 and 40 years old in good health. The rearrangement uses TRBV5-1 and TRBJ2-5; 12 bases align to TRBD2. CDR3 sequence reads: CASRLTSGGQETQYF. The CDR3 bases are TGCGCCAGCAGACTGACTAGCGGGGGACAAGAGACCCAGTACTTC.